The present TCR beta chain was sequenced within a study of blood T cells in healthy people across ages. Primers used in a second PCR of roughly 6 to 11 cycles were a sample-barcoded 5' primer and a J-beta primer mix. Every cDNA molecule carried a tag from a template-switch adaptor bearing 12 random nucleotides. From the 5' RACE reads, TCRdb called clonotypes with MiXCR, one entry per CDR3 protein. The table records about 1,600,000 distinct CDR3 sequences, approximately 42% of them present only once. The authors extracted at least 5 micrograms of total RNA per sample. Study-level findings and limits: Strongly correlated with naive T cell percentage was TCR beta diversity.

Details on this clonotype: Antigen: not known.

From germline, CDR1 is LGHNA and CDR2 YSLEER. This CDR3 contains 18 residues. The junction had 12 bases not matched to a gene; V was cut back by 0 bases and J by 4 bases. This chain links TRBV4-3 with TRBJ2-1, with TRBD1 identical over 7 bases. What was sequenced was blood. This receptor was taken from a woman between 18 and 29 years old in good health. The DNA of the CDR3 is TGCGCCAGCAGCCAAGAAATCCAAGGGGGCGCGCTGTACAATGAGCAGTTCTTC. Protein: CASSQEIQGGALYNEQFF.